The rows below give T cell receptor beta chains drawn from one sample of a study of CD8+CD57+ T cells in acquired aplastic anemia. TCRdb used MiXCR to reprocess the reads, holding one entry per CDR3 protein. Among about 270,000 distinct CDR3 sequences listed, roughly three fifths were seen once. The sample consisted of sorted CD4+, CD8+, or CD8+CD57+ T cells (not recorded which) from PBMCs. These receptor sequences come from a human donor with severe aplastic anemia or a healthy control (not recorded which). CDR3s include the opening cysteine and the closing phenylalanine or tryptophan. Clone sizes are given selectively: once, few, many, or a class where the clone is expanded.

clone_size	j_call	v_call	cdr3_aa
many	TRBJ2-6	TRBV10-3	CAISDFTGTRQLSGANVLTF
few	TRBJ1-5	TRBV15	CATRDLGQGKRPQHF
-	TRBJ2-2	TRBV7-2	CASSLAFLGLAGSTGELFF
many	TRBJ1-4	TRBV7-8	CASSLARDGFATNEKLFF
few	TRBJ1-5	TRBV15	CATSRDDRGINQPQHF
-	TRBJ2-7	TRBV6-5	CAIMADSSYEQYF
-	TRBJ1-6	TRBV5-1	CASSLGQGTSPLHF
-	TRBJ2-7	TRBV7-6	CASSLGEGIPYEQYF
-	TRBJ2-1	TRBV7-3	CASSLVGTSVFNEQFF
-	TRBJ1-2	TRBV10-3	CAISRDREYYGYTF
once	TRBJ2-7	TRBV29-1	CSLGTSYGDRYF
-	TRBJ2-7	TRBV10-3	CASSLRGSRGRFSYEQYF
many	TRBJ2-2	TRBV4-1	CASSQERGLNTGELFF
once	TRBJ2-7	TRBV9	CASSAGWGGTHEQYF
many	TRBJ2-2	TRBV20-1	CSANPRMTAPGTGELFF
-	TRBJ2-2	TRBV20-1	CSARDRRVRTGELFF
-	TRBJ2-3	TRBV12-3/TRBV12-4	CASSALAPTDTQYF
-	TRBJ2-5	TRBV25-1	CASSESDRGKTQYF
many	TRBJ2-1	TRBV7-2	CASSSSDVYEQFF
many	TRBJ2-2	TRBV13	CASSRPGGVSSGELFF
-	TRBJ2-5	TRBV9	CASSVTSGGAETQYF
-	TRBJ2-7	TRBV12-3/TRBV12-4	CASSLATVYEQYF
-	-	TRBV7-2	CASSSDREVGEQYF
many	TRBJ1-6	TRBV9	CASSPRGPNSPLHF
-	TRBJ2-7	TRBV20-1	CSAGETGSYEQYF
-	TRBJ2-1	TRBV7-8	CASSPKRLVGIYNGQFF
-	TRBJ1-4	TRBV27	CASSETATYEKLFF
-	TRBJ2-5	TRBV7-2	CASSLGGRGQETQYF
many	TRBJ1-1	TRBV11-2	CASSLGQSFTEAFF
-	TRBJ2-1	TRBV4-1	CASSQLTRGSEQFF
few	TRBJ1-5	TRBV7-9	CASTHRDSNQPQHF
-	TRBJ2-7	TRBV20-1	CSARDAQGVYEQYF
-	TRBJ1-1	TRBV6-4	CASSDSATAAAEAFF
-	TRBJ2-3	TRBV5-4	CASSWTILGTQYF
-	TRBJ1-6	TRBV20-1	CSARKGTGFSSPLHF
many	TRBJ2-2	TRBV3-1	CASSQRQDTGELFF
-	TRBJ1-5	TRBV19	CASSMGQGRPQHF
-	TRBJ2-7	TRBV2	CASSSRQESYEQYF
-	-	TRBV5-1	CASSPRDRGGLKRTDTQHF
few	TRBJ2-3	TRBV20-1	CSAILAGSLDTQYF
many	TRBJ2-7	TRBV11-2	CASSWGWGSEQYF
-	TRBJ2-1	TRBV24-1	CATSEGVRANEQFF
-	TRBJ2-4	TRBV5-6	CASSLDVSGTAGRSIQYF
-	TRBJ2-5	TRBV20-1	CSARDQTGGRETQYF
many	TRBJ2-7	TRBV27	CASSFTGTYEQYF
-	TRBJ2-1	TRBV19	CASSMSLYNEQFF
once	TRBJ2-7	TRBV12-5	CASGRDAFYEQYF
many	TRBJ2-2	TRBV5-1	CASRTGQGELFF
-	TRBJ1-5	TRBV24-1	CATSESGGNQPQHF
once	TRBJ1-2	TRBV7-2	CASSLGMGGAGLGGYTF
few	TRBJ2-7	TRBV12-3/TRBV12-4	CASTSGNRHEQYF
few	TRBJ1-2	TRBV29-1	CSVEGQATNYGYTF
-	TRBJ2-3	TRBV10-2	CASSDSSGAETTDTQYF
many	TRBJ2-3	TRBV11-3	CASSLGTGGADTQYF
few	TRBJ1-5	TRBV28	CASSLRGLRSNQPQHF
few	TRBJ2-7	TRBV19	CASSYKSSYEQYF
once	TRBJ2-5	TRBV20-1	CSARMLQGLETQYF
many	TRBJ2-5	TRBV2	CASSENRDQETQYF
-	TRBJ2-7	TRBV15	CATSSSRSGQGVSEYF